This T cell receptor (beta chain) was recorded in a study of metastatic and nonmetastatic thyroid tumors. With 3 bases removed from V and 0 bases from J, the gap between germline ends came to 12 bases. The CDR3 is made up of 16 amino acids. The germline gives CDR1 LGHNA, CDR2 YNFKEQ. Worth noting for this clone: A much larger clone lies a single base off, so this may be a read error.

TCRdb re-called the PCR reads with MiXCR. The sample shows more than 35,000 clones, approximately 15% of them seen only once. Thyroid surgery took place with no prior treatment in any patient. The TCR originated in a female donor with papillary thyroid cancer or a benign thyroid nodule (not recorded which). Some clones in this sample may be carry-over from other donors' samples. The V call is TRBV4-2, the J call TRBJ2-1, with D possibly being TRBD1 (5 bases). Sample: blood. The CDR3 nucleotides are TGTGCCAGCAGCCAGCTACAGGCTATCTCCTACAATGAGCAGTTCTTC. Protein: CASSQLQAISYNEQFF.